This T cell receptor beta chain originates from a study of breast tumors, draining lymph nodes, adjacent tissues. This clonotype showed up many times. TCRdb redid the calling of the multiplex PCR reads with MiXCR, one entry per CDR3 protein. The repertoire holds 150,000 to 200,000 distinct CDR3 sequences, with 33% as singletons. The CDR3 is 13 amino acids. V trimming: 6 bases; J trimming: 8 bases; junction bases outside the gene matches: 5. Axillary draining lymph nodes of breast cancer patients supplied the node samples. This receptor was obtained from a female donor with breast cancer. Some clones in this sample may be carry-over from other donors' samples. The source material was axillary lymph node tissue. The V gene is TRBV12-3 or TRBV12-4, the J gene TRBJ1-4, with 8 bases that match TRBD1. CDR3 loop: CASSRDRLEKLFF. The CDR3 coding sequence is TGTGCCAGCAGCCGGGACAGGTTAGAAAAACTGTTTTTT.